These 30 T cell receptor beta chains came from one sample sequenced in a study of T-cell memory formation after mild COVID-19. Using its own MiXCR run on the 5' RACE reads, TCRdb lists one record per CDR3 protein. The repertoire includes 150,000 to 200,000 distinct CDR3 sequences, approximately 14% of them detected once, and around 14% sits in the top ten. Sequences were obtained from PBMCs or a T cell subset sorted from them (not recorded which). The receptor source for this set is an adult woman who had mild COVID-19 (a few samples of this study predate the infection). Cell type and time point are not known.

The rearrangement joins TRBV20-1 to TRBJ1-1; a possible D gene is TRBD1 (5 bases). Germline V gene data show CDR1 as DFQATT and CDR2 as SNEGSKA (reference sequence). Trimming left V 1 base short and J 1 base short, with 10 bases between. CDR3 size: 14 residues. The CDR3 DNA sequence: TGCAGTGCTAGAGGAGGGGCAGCGAACACTGAAGCTTTCTTT. Translation gives CSARGGAANTEAFF.

In its sample, this clonotype was seen a few times. This chain uses TRBV4-3 with TRBJ1-2, with D tentatively TRBD1 (6 bases). CDR3 length: 15 amino acids. The V and J ends lost 1 base and 7 bases respectively, with 16 bases between them. Germline V gene lookup returns CDR1 LGHNA and CDR2 YSLEER. For the CDR3, the DNA is TGCGCCAGCAGCCAAGTCGGAATCGTACAGGGTGGCTACACCTTC. Translation gives CASSQVGIVQGGYTF.

The chain joins TRBV7-2 to TRBJ2-7; 14 nucleotides agree with TRBD2. The CDR3 is 16 amino acids. V was pared by 4 bases and J by 3 bases, with 5 bases of the junction left unmatched. Germline CDR1 and CDR2: SGHTA and FQGNSA. The CDR3 sequence is CASSSGTSGSLYEQYF. The CDR3 region has the DNA TGTGCCAGCAGCTCCGGGACTAGCGGGAGTCTCTACGAGCAGTACTTC.

This clonotype was recorded once. The V gene is TRBV20-1, the J gene TRBJ2-1, with D maybe TRBD2 (5 bases). The CDR3 covers 14 residues. Per the germline V gene, CDR1 is DFQATT and CDR2 is SNEGSKA (reference sequence). Deletions cut 0 bases from V and 5 bases from J, with 11 bases between. In nucleotides, the CDR3 is TGCAGTGCTAGAGAAGGAGGCCTAGACAATGAGCAGTTCTTC. It codes for CSAREGGLDNEQFF.

This clonotype was counted a few times. This chain uses TRBV7-3 with TRBJ2-5; possible D gene TRBD1, 6 bases. This CDR3 is 15 amino acids long. The germline V and J ends were trimmed by 5 bases and 1 base, with 14 bases remaining between them. From germline, CDR1 is SGHTA and CDR2 FQGTGA. DNA of the CDR3: TGTGCCAGCAGCCTTAACCGGGACACCCAAGAGACCCAGTACTTC. Encoded protein: CASSLNRDTQETQYF. Complete variable domain (other parts from reference TRBV7-3 and TRBJ2-5): GAGVSQTPSNKVTEKGKYVELRCDPISGHTALYWYRQSLGQGPEFLIYFQGTGAADDSGLPNDRFFAVRPEGSVSTLKIQRTERGDSAVYLCASSLNRDTQETQYFGPGTRLLVL.

The chain uses TRBV21-1 and TRBJ1-6; TRBD1, the table's D call, was not compared with the DNA. TRBV21-1 is deemed a pseudogene. The CDR3 has 16 residues. The CDR3 is CASSPADRGLISPLHF. The CDR3, as DNA: TGTGCCAGCAGCCCGGCGGACAGGGGGCTGATTTCACCCCTCCACTTT.

The genes are TRBV4-3 and TRBJ2-7, with 10 nucleotides matching TRBD2. This CDR3 spans 15 amino acids. The germline V gene has CDR1 LGHNA and CDR2 YSLEER. Trimming cost V 1 base and J 6 bases; bases outside gene matches: 6. CDR3 nucleotide sequence: TGCGCCAGCAGCCAAGTAGCGGGGGGCTCTGGCGAGCAGTACTTC. Residues: CASSQVAGGSGEQYF.

As to this clonotype: An end of the junction does not agree with germline; a read error may underlie this. The J gene is TRBJ2-7, the V gene TRBV12-3 or TRBV12-4; 11 bases are a match to TRBD2. The CDR3 runs 14 residues. The CDR3 DNA reads TGTGCCAGCAGTCTAGCGGGAGGTTTCTACGAGCAGTACTTC. Translated: CASSLAGGFYEQYF.

The gene calls are TRBV12-3 or TRBV12-4 and TRBJ2-7; D might be TRBD2 (5 bases). CDR3 length: 13 residues. V lost 5 bases, J lost 4 bases, and 12 bases lay in between. This CDR3 reads CASSPGLLYEQYF. The CDR3 DNA reads as TGTGCCAGCAGTCCCGGACTTCTTTACGAGCAGTACTTC.

The CDR3 protein is CASSLTSGAGYGYTF. The CDR3 DNA sequence: TGCGCCAGCAGCTTGACTTCAGGAGCGGGCTATGGCTACACCTTC. The chain combines TRBV5-1 with TRBJ1-2; D unclear. CDR3 size: 15 residues. Germline V lookup: CDR1 SGHRS, CDR2 YFSETQ. With 1 base removed from V and 4 bases from J, the gap between germline ends came to 14 bases.

The genes are TRBV7-2 and TRBJ1-4; a weak D match, TRBD1 (6 bases). Germline assignment: CDR1 SGHTA and CDR2 FQGNSA. The V gene lost 4 bases and the J gene lost 2 bases, with 8 bases spanning the gap. The CDR3 runs to 14 residues. The CDR3 loop reads CASSWDITNEKLFF. In nucleotides, the CDR3 is TGTGCCAGCAGCTGGGACATCACTAATGAAAAACTGTTTTTT.

This clonotype has a count of ten or more. One end of the junction varies from germline; a read error may be responsible. The V call is TRBV12-3 or TRBV12-4, the J call TRBJ2-1, with TRBD1 matching over 11 bases. The CDR3 is 13 residues long. The CDR3 here is CASSPPKGQGEIF. Here the CDR3 DNA reads TGTGCCAGCAGTCCTCCTAAGGGACAGGGGGAAATCTTC.

The chain recombines TRBV6-1 with TRBJ2-3, with 10 positions matching TRBD2. The CDR3 extends over 16 amino acids. Germline CDR1 and CDR2: MNHNS and SASEGT. V trimming: 6 bases; J trimming: 1 base; junction bases outside the gene matches: 7. CDR3 in amino acids: CASRAGTSVGTDTQYF. The CDR3 coding sequence is TGTGCCAGCAGAGCCGGGACTAGCGTGGGCACAGATACGCAGTATTTT.

This clonotype was counted between two and nine times. This chain uses TRBV6-2 or TRBV6-3 with TRBJ2-1; no clear D. V gave up 3 bases and J gave up 7 bases, with 10 bases separating them. Germline CDR1 MNHEY, CDR2 SVGEGT. The CDR3 runs 13 residues. The CDR3 region is CASSYGVPNEQFF. The DNA of the CDR3 is TGTGCCAGCAGTTATGGAGTCCCTAATGAGCAGTTCTTC.

V gene TRBV6-2 or TRBV6-3 combines with J gene TRBJ2-7; D may be TRBD1 or TRBD2 (5 bases each). The germline V and J ends were trimmed by 0 bases and 3 bases, with 12 bases remaining between them. From germline, CDR1 is MNHEY and CDR2 SVGEGT. The CDR3 is made up of 15 amino acids. CDR3 loop: CASSYSWDGSYEQYF. For the CDR3, the DNA is TGTGCCAGCAGTTACTCTTGGGACGGAAGCTACGAGCAGTACTTC.

The chain has TRBV7-2 and TRBJ1-1; maybe TRBD1 (5 bases). The CDR3 consists of 13 residues. The ends were cut back, 3 bases at V and 4 bases at J, with 9 bases in the middle. Germline V gives CDR1 SGHTA, CDR2 FQGNSA. The CDR3 nucleotides are TGTGCCAGCAGCTTTACGGGGGGCACTGAAGCTTTCTTT. Translation gives CASSFTGGTEAFF. Looking up the rest from reference TRBV7-2 and TRBJ1-1 gives the full variable domain: GAGVSQSPSNKVTEKGKDVELRCDPISGHTALYWYRQSLGQGLEFLIYFQGNSAPDKSGLPSDRFSAERTGGSVSTLTIQRTQQEDSAVYLCASSFTGGTEAFFGQGTRLTVV.

In DNA form, the CDR3 reads TGTGCCAGTACTCGGACTAGCGATTTGAGGGAGCAGTACTTC. Protein sequence: CASTRTSDLREQYF. This rearrangement joins TRBV19 to TRBJ2-7, with TRBD2 matching over 9 bases. Germline loops: CDR1 LNHDA, CDR2 SQIVND (reference sequence). V gave up 7 bases and J gave up 7 bases; unmatched junction bases: 11. The CDR3 length is 14 residues.

V gene TRBV4-1 combines with J gene TRBJ2-1; D is perhaps TRBD2 (5 bases). V was pared by 4 bases and J by 6 bases, with 16 bases between. Germline CDR1 MGHRA, CDR2 YSYEKL. CDR3 length: 15 amino acids. The CDR3 loop reads CASSPLIGEFNEQFF. CDR3 coding DNA: TGCGCCAGCAGCCCCCTAATCGGGGAGTTCAATGAGCAGTTCTTC.

The rearrangement joins TRBV5-1 to TRBJ2-2, with unresolved D. Trimming left V 0 bases short and J 5 bases short, with 11 bases between. This CDR3 comprises 15 residues. Germline assignment: CDR1 SGHRS and CDR2 YFSETQ. The chain's CDR3 is CASSLEVTETGELFF. CDR3 nucleotides: TGCGCCAGCAGCTTGGAAGTCACAGAAACCGGGGAGCTGTTTTTT.

The chain links TRBV18 to TRBJ2-2; no clear D gene. Deletions cut 5 bases from V and 3 bases from J, with 13 bases between. The germline V gene has CDR1 KGHSH and CDR2 LQKENI. The CDR3 has 15 amino acids. CDR3 nucleotides: TGTGCCAGCTCATCCCCGACACTCTACACCGGGGAGCTGTTTTTT. It encodes CASSSPTLYTGELFF. The full variable domain, completed using reference TRBV18 and TRBJ2-2, is NAGVMQNPRHLVRRRGQEARLRCSPMKGHSHVYWYRQLPEEGLKFMVYLQKENIIDESGMPKERFSAEFPKEGPSILRIQQVVRGDSAAYFCASSSPTLYTGELFFGEGSRLTVL.

This clonotype was seen only a few times. This chain uses TRBV7-9 with TRBJ2-3, with D uncertain. This CDR3 spans 11 amino acids. Trimming removed 3 bases at V and 6 bases at J, with 4 bases between. Looked up from germline, CDR1 is SEHNR and CDR2 is FQNEAQ (reference sequence). The CDR3 DNA is TGTGCCAGCAGCTTGAGGGATACGCAGTATTTT. Its protein product is CASSLRDTQYF.

The V gene is TRBV9, the J gene TRBJ2-2; tentatively, D is TRBD2 (5 bases). The CDR3 runs to 15 residues. The V and J ends lost 7 bases and 6 bases respectively, with 19 bases between them. CDR1 and CDR2 (germline): SGDLS, YYNGEE. This CDR3 reads CASSPGIFEAGELFF. The CDR3 DNA follows: TGTGCCAGCTCCCCCGGGATCTTTGAAGCCGGGGAGCTGTTTTTT.

The chain employs TRBV12-3 or TRBV12-4 and TRBJ2-1; TRBD2 aligns across 14 bases. There are 16 residues in the CDR3. The V and J ends lost 6 bases and 6 bases, in that order; junction bases with no gene match: 7. The CDR3 DNA reads TGTGCCAGCAGCCAGACTAGCGGGAGGGCCTTCAATGAGCAGTTCTTC. Its translation: CASSQTSGRAFNEQFF.

The table lists this clonotype with a few counts. V gene TRBV15 combines with J gene TRBJ2-3; D is undetermined. Germline assignment: CDR1 LNHNV and CDR2 YYDKDF (reference sequence). CDR3 length: 12 amino acids. V was cut by 2 bases and J by 6 bases, with 6 bases left in between. CDR3 in DNA: TGTGCCACCAGCAGACTAACGGATACGCAGTATTTT. It is translated as CATSRLTDTQYF.

This clonotype showed up many times. V and J are TRBV20-1 and TRBJ2-7; 9 bases align to TRBD2. CDR1 and CDR2 from the germline V gene are DFQATT and SNEGSKA (reference sequence). The CDR3 is made up of 12 amino acids. Trimming took 7 bases from V and 2 from J; bases not matched to a gene: 3. Written as DNA, the CDR3 is TGCAGTGTAGGCGGGAGGGCCTACGAGCAGTACTTC. Amino acids: CSVGGRAYEQYF.

CDR3 region: CASNYRGSNQPQHF. DNA for the CDR3: TGTGCCAGCAACTACAGGGGTAGCAATCAGCCCCAGCATTTT. The J gene is TRBJ1-5, the V gene TRBV2; 7 nucleotides match TRBD1. The CDR3 length is 14 residues. J gave up 0 bases and V 7 bases, and 3 bases lay outside the gene matches. Germline assignment: CDR1 SNHLY and CDR2 FYNNEI.

This clonotype was seen more than once but under ten times. The rearrangement uses TRBV30 and TRBJ2-2; tentative D call: TRBD2 (6 bases). This CDR3 is 15 amino acids long. Germline values: CDR1 GTSNPN, CDR2 SVGIG (reference sequence). The germline V and J ends were trimmed by 0 bases and 3 bases, with 11 bases remaining between them. CDR3 region: CAWSVGGSDTGELFF. DNA of the CDR3: TGTGCCTGGAGTGTCGGGGGATCCGACACCGGGGAGCTGTTTTTT.

The chain uses TRBV18 and TRBJ2-1; TRBD1 matches at 11 bases. V trimming: 2 bases; J trimming: 6 bases; junction bases outside the gene matches: 3. The CDR3 contains 15 residues. Germline loops: CDR1 KGHSH, CDR2 LQKENI. CDR3 sequence reads: CASSPRTGGGNEQFF. The CDR3 region has the DNA TGTGCCAGCTCACCAAGGACAGGGGGCGGCAATGAGCAGTTCTTC.

A few counts support this clonotype. V usage is TRBV7-9 and J usage is TRBJ2-1; D could derive from TRBD1 or TRBD2 (5 bases each). The CDR3 contains 14 residues. The V and J ends lost 4 bases and 7 bases respectively, with 14 bases between them. Germline CDR1 is SEHNR and CDR2 is FQNEAQ (reference sequence). CDR3 loop: CASSSAGTGNEQFF. As DNA, the CDR3 is TGTGCCAGCAGCTCTGCCGGGACGGGAAATGAGCAGTTCTTC.

Comment on this clonotype: A read error may account for a junction end that differs from germline. This chain joins TRBV12-3 or TRBV12-4 and TRBJ2-4; D may match TRBD1 or TRBD2 (5 bases each). This CDR3 is 13 amino acids long. The CDR3 nucleotides are TGTGCCAGCAGTTTAGCCCCAAGGGGAGACCGAATCTTC. Its translation: CASSLAPRGDRIF.